The subject of this entry is one T cell receptor (beta chain). These data originate in a study of blood T cells in healthy people across ages. About the study: T cells yielded about one barcoded beta molecule per two cells through template switching.

Primers used in a second PCR of about 7 to 12 cycles were a sample-barcoded 5' primer and a J-beta primer mix. Every single cDNA molecule received a tag from a template-switch adaptor with 12 random nucleotides. Via MiXCR, TCRdb re-called the 5' RACE reads, giving one row per CDR3 protein. The table records 1.4 million or so distinct CDR3 sequences, roughly 43% of them present only once. Input material: blood. The clonotype comes from a woman aged 18-35 years in good health.

In DNA form, the CDR3 reads TGTGCCTGGAGTGACCAGGGATGGAATGAGCAGTTCTTC. It codes for CAWSDQGWNEQFF. The chain links TRBV30 to TRBJ2-1; D is perhaps TRBD1 (5 bases). Trimming took 1 base from V and 7 from J, leaving 11 bases between them. This CDR3 is built from 13 residues. The germline V gene has CDR1 GTSNPN and CDR2 SVGIG (reference sequence).